Listed below are T cell receptor beta chains from one sample, sequenced in a study of T cell responses to AZD1222 COVID-19 vaccine. Sequenced by immunoSEQ multiplex PCR; TCRdb stores in-frame clones only, minus some. This sample has around 150,000 clones, with 85% to 95% found just once. The source material was peripheral blood, sampled on day 0 of AZD1222 vaccination. The receptors originated from an adult in good health. Each CDR3 is given with its conserved first and last residue. The D gene is left open where the match is weak. Rows may omit the clone size; those that give it use once, few, many or a size class.

clone_size | j_call | d_call | v_call | cdr3_nt | cdr3_aa
. | TRBJ2-3 | TRBD2 | TRBV7-2 | TGTGCCAGCAGCACCCCGGGACTAGCGGGGGGTTATACGCAGTATTTT | CASSTPGLAGGYTQYF
. | TRBJ2-1 | TRBD2 | TRBV5-6 | TGTGCCAGCAGCTCCCTAGCGGGAGGGCCGAATGAGCAGTTCTTC | CASSSLAGGPNEQFF
. | TRBJ1-5 | . | TRBV28 | TGTGCCAGTCTTCCTGGGGTGCGGGTAGGGCCCCAGAATCAGCCCCAGCATTTT | CASLPGVRVGPQNQPQHF
. | TRBJ2-1 | TRBD2 | TRBV5-6 | TGTGCCAGCAGCCCTTGGGGACTAGCGGTCCATGAGCAGTTCTTC | CASSPWGLAVHEQFF
. | TRBJ2-3 | . | TRBV6-6 | TGTGCCAGCAGTTACCCAGACGGACGCACAGATACGCAGTATTTT | CASSYPDGRTDTQYF
. | TRBJ2-3 | . | TRBV5-6 | TGTGCCAGCAGCTTGGCCTCAGGGGAGCGCCCCCCTGAGACCACGCAGTATTTT | CASSLASGERPPETTQYF
. | TRBJ1-5 | TRBD1 | TRBV28 | TGTGCCAGCAGTTCCCAACAGGGGAATGGACAGCCCCAGCATTTT | CASSSQQGNGQPQHF
. | TRBJ1-1 | TRBD1 | TRBV5-8 | TGTGCCAGCAGCCCGGGACAGGAAGCTTTCTTT | CASSPGQEAFF
once | TRBJ1-5 | TRBD1 | TRBV7-2 | TGTGCCAGCAGCTTATCAGGGGGGCAGCCCCAGCATTTT | CASSLSGGQPQHF
. | TRBJ1-1 | . | TRBV28 | TGTGCCAGCAGCGGACACTGGGGCACTGAAGCTTTCTTT | CASSGHWGTEAFF
. | TRBJ1-1 | . | TRBV28 | TGTGCCAGCAGTTTAGTGATGGCCACTGAAGCTTTCTTT | CASSLVMATEAFF
. | TRBJ1-2 | . | TRBV7-2 | TGTGCCAGCAGCTTAGAGACAGGAGGTGGCTACACCTTC | CASSLETGGGYTF
. | TRBJ1-4 | . | TRBV7-9 | TGTGCCAGCAGCTTAGGGCAAGGAGGGGTAACTAATGAAAAACTGTTTTTT | CASSLGQGGVTNEKLFF
once | TRBJ1-1 | TRBD1 | TRBV6-6 | TGTGCCAGCAGTTACTCGGACAGGGCCACTGAAGCTTTCTTT | CASSYSDRATEAFF
. | TRBJ1-5 | . | TRBV19 | TGTGCCAGTGAGAATTACGGTCAGCCCCAGCATTTT | CASENYGQPQHF
. | TRBJ2-7 | . | TRBV9 | TGTGCCAGCAGCGTAGGACGCCCGGTGGACGAGCAGTACTTC | CASSVGRPVDEQYF
. | TRBJ2-1 | . | TRBV5-1 | TGCGCCAGCAGCTTGATGGGGGATGAGCAGTTCTTC | CASSLMGDEQFF
. | TRBJ2-1 | TRBD2 | TRBV4-1 | TGCGCCAGCAGCTGGGGGGGACTAGCGGACAATGAGCAGTTCTTC | CASSWGGLADNEQFF
. | TRBJ1-2 | . | TRBV6-6 | TGTGCCAGCATCGGAACGGGGACCGGCTATGGCTACACCTTC | CASIGTGTGYGYTF
. | TRBJ2-1 | TRBD1 | TRBV19 | TGTGCCAGTAGTATGCGGGGGACAGGGGATAATGAGCAGTTCTTC | CASSMRGTGDNEQFF
. | TRBJ1-1 | . | TRBV7-9 | TGTGCCAGCAGCTTAGCCAGGGGGAACACTGAAGCTTTCTTT | CASSLARGNTEAFF
. | TRBJ1-5 | . | TRBV7-4 | TGTGCCAGCAGCGGGGGGGCAGTTTCTAGCAATCAGCCCCAGCATTTT | CASSGGAVSSNQPQHF
. | TRBJ2-2 | . | TRBV11-3 | TGTGCCAGCAGCTTAGAAGCCCCCAGACACACCGGGGAGCTGTTTTTT | CASSLEAPRHTGELFF
. | TRBJ1-6 | . | TRBV2 | TGTGCCAGCAGTGAAGTCGGAGGGGCGGGAGATTCACCCCTCCACTTT | CASSEVGGAGDSPLHF
. | TRBJ2-7 | TRBD2 | TRBV5-6 | TGTGCCAGCAGCTGGGGGACTAGTTCCCTTGCAGAGCAGTACTTC | CASSWGTSSLAEQYF
. | TRBJ1-1 | . | TRBV25-1 | TGTGCCAGCAGTGAATCGGGGGCCGCCCACACTGAAGCTTTCTTT | CASSESGAAHTEAFF
. | TRBJ1-6 | . | TRBV7-8 | TGTGCCAGCAGCTTAGGAAAGCCCTATAATTCACCCCTCCACTTT | CASSLGKPYNSPLHF
. | TRBJ2-5 | . | TRBV18 | TGTGCCAGCCAAGAATCGGCTTCGGAGACCCAGTACTTC | CASQESASETQYF